Presented here are 14 T cell receptor beta chains from one specimen sequenced in a study of shared clonotypes between healthy human individuals. Only in-frame clones appear in the TCRdb table, and some are missing; sequencing was by immunoSEQ multiplex PCR. The sample contains 550,000 to 700,000 clones, 55% to 85% of which appear only once. The sequencing input was memory CD4+ T cells sorted from blood. Subset here: CD45RA-negative fraction. These receptors were collected from a woman in her thirties in good health.

The chain recombines TRBV4-1 with TRBJ2-1, with 9 positions matching TRBD2. J was trimmed by 10 bases and V by 3 bases; bases with no gene match: 16. CDR1 is MGHRA and CDR2 is YSYEKL in the germline V gene. The CDR3 is 17 amino acids. The DNA of the CDR3 is TGCGCCAGCAGCCATCATGCTACTAGCCCCGCGGGAGGGGAGCAGTTCTTC. Translated, it gives CASSHHATSPAGGEQFF.

V usage is TRBV28 and J usage is TRBJ1-4; no firm D call. The V gene lost 2 bases and the J gene lost 7 bases, with 11 bases spanning the gap. The CDR3 runs 14 residues. The germline V gene has CDR1 MDHEN and CDR2 SYDVKM. CDR3 loop: CASSLPGSPEKLFF. The DNA for the CDR3 is TGTGCCAGCAGTTTACCCGGCTCCCCTGAAAAACTGTTTTTT.

A single count supports this clone. The sample contains more than one DNA sequence encoding this CDR3. The chain couples TRBV2 to TRBJ2-7; D might be TRBD1 or TRBD2, each matching 5 bases. The CDR3 covers 14 residues. Trimming left V 2 bases short and J 3 bases short, with 11 bases between. Germline assignment: CDR1 SNHLY and CDR2 FYNNEI. CDR3 sequence (DNA): TGTGCCAGCAGTGAACGGGGCACAAACTACGAGCAGTACTTC. This encodes CASSERGTNYEQYF.

This clone came up once. The CDR3 here is CASSLDGSNQETQYF. The CDR3 DNA is TGTGCCAGCAGCCTCGACGGATCCAACCAAGAGACCCAGTACTTC. The chain has TRBV4-2 and TRBJ2-5; no clear D. Trimming left V 4 bases short and J 0 bases short, with 12 bases between. Germline lookup yields CDR1 LGHNA and CDR2 YNFKEQ. There are 15 residues in the CDR3.

The gene calls are TRBV2 and TRBJ2-3, with 11 bases that match TRBD2. This CDR3 is 15 amino acids long. CDR1 and CDR2 from the germline V gene are SNHLY and FYNNEI. V shed 7 bases and J 4 bases; nucleotides not matched to a gene: 7. The CDR3 loop reads CASNWASGRSDTQYF. CDR3 DNA sequence: TGTGCCAGCAATTGGGCTAGCGGGAGGTCAGATACGCAGTATTTT. The full variable domain, completed using reference TRBV2 and TRBJ2-3, is EPEVTQTPSHQVTQMGQEVILRCVPISNHLYFYWYRQILGQKVEFLVSFYNNEISEKSEIFDDQFSVERPDGSNFTLKIRSTKLEDSAMYFCASNWASGRSDTQYFGPGTRLTVL.

The chain links TRBV6-1 to TRBJ1-5, with TRBD1 matching 8 bases. The CDR3 sequence is 14 residues long. V shed 3 bases, J shed 4 bases, and the junction held 2 bases outside the gene matches. The germline CDR1 and CDR2 sequences are MNHNS and SASEGT. CDR3 in DNA: TGTGCCAGCAGTGACTACAGGGGGAATCAGCCCCAGCATTTT. Protein product: CASSDYRGNQPQHF.

The chain links TRBV7-6 to TRBJ1-4, with 11 positions matching TRBD1. Germline CDR1 is SGHVS and CDR2 is FNYEAQ. The trim removed 5 bases at V and 7 bases at J, leaving 6 bases unmatched. This CDR3 has 15 residues. The DNA for the CDR3 is TGTGCCAGCAGCGCCCGGGACAGGGGGGTTGAAAAACTGTTTTTT. Translated: CASSARDRGVEKLFF.

The rearrangement links TRBV4-1 to TRBJ2-1, with TRBD2 matching 14 bases. CDR1 and CDR2 (germline): MGHRA, YSYEKL. Germline trimming cut 2 bases from V and 7 bases from J; bases unmatched to any gene: 4. The CDR3 has 16 amino acids. The CDR3 reads CASSQPGTSGRNEQFF. Written as DNA, the CDR3 is TGCGCCAGCAGCCAACCCGGGACTAGCGGGAGAAATGAGCAGTTCTTC.

The genes are TRBV9 and TRBJ2-6; D unresolved. The CDR3 runs to 17 residues. V gave up 0 bases and J gave up 0 bases, with 10 bases separating them. CDR1 SGDLS and CDR2 YYNGEE come from the germline V gene. The DNA for the CDR3 is TGTGCCAGCAGCGTAGTCGGTCTAGACTCTGGGGCCAACGTCCTGACTTTC. This codes for CASSVVGLDSGANVLTF.

The chain carries TRBV7-9 and TRBJ2-1; 11 bases agree with TRBD2. V shed 0 bases, J shed 10 bases, and the junction held 8 bases outside the gene matches. The CDR3 runs 16 residues. CDR1 is SEHNR, CDR2 FQNEAQ, per germline (reference sequence). CDR3: CASSLAGTSGHREQFF. In nucleotides, the CDR3 is TGTGCCAGCAGCTTAGCCGGGACTAGCGGCCACAGGGAGCAGTTCTTC.

V and J are TRBV21-1 and TRBJ1-5; the table calls TRBD1, which could not be checked here. TRBV21-1 has pseudogene status. This CDR3 contains 15 residues. CDR3 nucleotides: TGTGCCAGCAGCAGACAGGGTAGTTGGAATCAGCCCCAGCATTTT. Translation: CASSRQGSWNQPQHF.

The chain carries TRBV5-1 and TRBJ1-1; weak D call: TRBD1 (5 bases). V was clipped by 3 bases and J by 3 bases, with 18 bases between them. CDR1 and CDR2 from the germline V gene are SGHRS and YFSETQ. The CDR3 sequence is 16 residues long. The CDR3 nucleotides are TGCGCCAGCAGCTCCCTTAGCGGGGGGGAATACACTGAAGCTTTCTTT. Translating it yields CASSSLSGGEYTEAFF.

The chain uses TRBV6-1 and TRBJ2-7; 8 bases match TRBD1. J gave up 10 bases and V 6 bases, and 8 bases lay outside the gene matches. Germline V gene sequence: CDR1 MNHNS, CDR2 SASEGT. This CDR3 has 12 amino acids. The CDR3 DNA reads as TGTGCCAGCAGATCAGGGGGCGACGTACAGTACTTC. Translation gives CASRSGGDVQYF.

The chain links TRBV6-6 to TRBJ2-3; tentatively, D is TRBD1 (5 bases). The germline CDR1 and CDR2 sequences are MNHNY and SVGAGI (reference sequence). The CDR3 has 14 amino acids. Deletions cut 5 bases from V and 5 bases from J, with 14 bases between. CDR3 region: CASSPTRQRDTQYF. CDR3 in DNA: TGTGCCAGCAGTCCAACTCGACAGAGAGATACGCAGTATTTT.